This T cell receptor beta chain came from a study of T cells in women clearing cervical HPV infection. The study, taken as a whole, reports: T-cell numbers per sample were unknown and may explain richness differences.

Average input was around 1,300 ng genomic DNA for immunoSEQ TCR beta CDR3 amplification. The table came from immunoSEQ multiplex PCR; TCRdb's copy has only in-frame clones and leaves some out. This sample contains fewer than 25,000 clones. Concerning this clone: Antigen: not known. The CDR3 extends 3 residues past the end of the read, so its final part is completed from the germline J gene.

Cervical HPV DNA detected by MY09/MY11 PCR, typed by dot-blot. The CDR3 spans 14 residues. V was pared by 6 bases and J by 3 bases, with 16 bases between. From germline, CDR1 is SGHDT and CDR2 YYEEEE. V is TRBV5-6 and J is TRBJ2-7; D perhaps matches TRBD1 (6 bases). What was sequenced was blood buffy coat. The sequence derives from a woman aged 18 to 75 with a cervical HPV16 infection that either progressed to CIN3+ or cleared (not recorded which). The sequenced CDR3 bases are TGTGCCAGCACAACAGGGTCCCGATACTACGAG. It specifies CASTTGSRYYE. Given in full, the CDR3 is CASTTGSRYYEQYF.